This T cell receptor (beta chain) came from a study of OX40 agonist ivuxolimab in advanced cancers. Study-level background: The dose of intravenous ivuxolimab that patients received every 2 weeks ranged from 0.01 to 10 mg/kg. Patients assigned to dose escalation were diagnosed with hepatocellular carcinoma, melanoma, renal cell or head and neck cancer.

The study, taken as a whole, reports: Individuals who were partial responders at 0.1-3.0 mg/kg had clonal expansion that ranked among the lowest.

Autoimmune disease history or systemic immunosuppression disqualified patients. The assay was immunoSEQ multiplex PCR, and TCRdb's table has in-frame clones only and misses some. The sample holds about 82,000 clones, roughly 92% seen once. As concerns this clone: Its antigen is not identified.

The clonotype originates from an adult with an advanced solid tumor such as melanoma, head and neck, liver or kidney cancer. Sequencing was performed on CD4+ or CD8+ T cells sorted from blood, taken in a trial of the OX40 agonist ivuxolimab.

CDR3 sequence: CAWNRGDEQYF. The CDR3 DNA reads TGTGCCTGGAATAGGGGCGACGAGCAGTACTTC. The rearrangement uses TRBV30 and TRBJ2-7; D perhaps matches TRBD1 (5 bases). V was clipped by 4 bases and J by 5 bases, with 9 bases between them. Germline V lookup: CDR1 GTSNPN, CDR2 SVGIG (reference sequence). CDR3 length: 11 amino acids.